This TCR beta chain came from a study of OX40 agonist ivuxolimab in advanced cancers. Study at large: Patients with hepatocellular carcinoma, melanoma, renal cell or head and neck cancer made up the dose-escalation patients.

The repertoire was sequenced with immunoSEQ multiplex PCR; TCRdb's copy has only in-frame clones and lacks some. This sample has approximately 82,000 clones; 88% occur once, and the top ten carry about 4%. The V and J ends lost 5 bases and 2 bases respectively, with 18 bases between them. The CDR3 loop spans 16 amino acids. CDR1 is SGHVS and CDR2 is FNYEAQ in the germline V gene. The V and J genes are TRBV7-6 and TRBJ1-1; unclear D gene. The receptor's source is an adult with an advanced solid tumor such as melanoma, head and neck, liver or kidney cancer. Material: CD4+ or CD8+ T cells sorted from blood, obtained in a trial of the OX40 agonist ivuxolimab. The DNA of the CDR3 is TGTGCCAGCAGCCCCGCTGTGCAGCAATTTAACACTGAAGCTTTCTTT. This encodes CASSPAVQQFNTEAFF.